The rows below give T cell receptor beta chains drawn from one sample of a study of blood T cell repertoires in COVID-19. The repertoire was sequenced with immunoSEQ multiplex PCR; TCRdb's copy has only in-frame clones and lacks some. The table lists more than 150,000 clones, about four fifths of them singletons. Material for sequencing was peripheral blood. The receptors here all came from a man in his 60s with acute or convalescent COVID-19. CDR3s include the opening cysteine and the closing phenylalanine or tryptophan. A D gene is named only where the DNA matches it firmly. Clone size is given for some rows only: seen once, a few or many times, or a class if the clone is expanded.

v_call	clone_size	j_call	d_call	cdr3_nt	cdr3_aa
TRBV3-1/TRBV3-2	.	TRBJ1-2	.	TGTGCCAGCAGCCGTCCTCGGGATGGCTACACCTTC	CASSRPRDGYTF
TRBV9	few	TRBJ2-2	TRBD2	TGTGCCAGCAGCGTAGAGGGGAGCGGGGGGGTGAACACCGGGGAGCTGTTTTTT	CASSVEGSGGVNTGELFF
TRBV30	.	TRBJ1-5	.	TGTGCCTGGAGTGGACAGAGCAATCAGCCCCAGCATTTT	CAWSGQSNQPQHF
TRBV9	.	TRBJ1-2	TRBD1	TGTGCCAGCAGCACTGGGACAGGGCTGAACTATGGCTACACCTTC	CASSTGTGLNYGYTF
TRBV5-4	.	TRBJ1-4	TRBD1	TGTGCCAGCAGCCCAAGGACAGGGGAAAATGAAAAACTGTTTTTT	CASSPRTGENEKLFF
TRBV29-1	.	TRBJ1-2	.	TGCAGCGTTGACTCGCAAGAGGCAGGACTCTATGGCTACACCTTC	CSVDSQEAGLYGYTF
TRBV28	.	TRBJ2-1	TRBD2	TGTGCCAGCAGTTTAATAGCGGGACCCTACAATGAGCAGTTCTTC	CASSLIAGPYNEQFF
TRBV18	few	TRBJ2-7	TRBD1	TGTGCCAGCTCACCGACCGGGACAGGGTCCTACGAGCAGTACTTC	CASSPTGTGSYEQYF
TRBV2	.	TRBJ2-1	.	TGTGCCAGCAGTGAAGCTCGCAGGAATGAGCAGTTCTTC	CASSEARRNEQFF
TRBV6-5	.	TRBJ2-2	.	TGTGCCAGCAGTTTGGGTCCCAGCGACACCGGGGAGCTGTTTTTT	CASSLGPSDTGELFF
TRBV15	.	TRBJ1-2	.	TGTGCCACCAGCAGAGTCCAGGGGAAAAGCCTTGGCTACACCTTC	CATSRVQGKSLGYTF
TRBV7-9	.	TRBJ1-1	TRBD1	TGTGCCAGCAGCTCCCAACCGGGACAGGGAGCTTTCTTT	CASSSQPGQGAFF
TRBV19	once	TRBJ1-6	TRBD1	TGTGCCAGTAGTATAAGGTCCAGGGGGTATAATTCACCCCTCCACTTT	CASSIRSRGYNSPLHF
TRBV28	.	TRBJ1-4	.	TGTGCCAGCAGTTTAATGAATCGGGTCACACGGGAAAAACTGTTTTTT	CASSLMNRVTREKLFF
TRBV5-5	.	TRBJ2-7	TRBD1	TGTGCCAGCAGCTTGGATATAGGGACAGGGGGATACGAGCAGTACTTC	CASSLDIGTGGYEQYF
TRBV7-2	once	TRBJ1-2	TRBD1	TGTGCCAGCAGCCCCGGTTTCGGACAGGGGGCAGATGGCTACACCTTC	CASSPGFGQGADGYTF
TRBV27	.	TRBJ1-5	TRBD1	TGTGCCAGCAGTTCACAGGGGTATGGCAATCAGCCCCAGCATTTT	CASSSQGYGNQPQHF
TRBV9	.	TRBJ2-2	TRBD2	TGTGCCAGCAGCGTCTTAGCGGGAGGGAACACCGGGGAGCTGTTTTTT	CASSVLAGGNTGELFF
TRBV24-1	.	TRBJ2-5	TRBD1	TGTGCCACCAGTTCCCACAGGGGAAGTGGAGAGACCCAGTACTTC	CATSSHRGSGETQYF
TRBV12-3/TRBV12-4	.	TRBJ1-6	.	TGTGCCAGCAGCCGCTCCTATAATTCACCCCTCCACTTT	CASSRSYNSPLHF
TRBV10-3	.	TRBJ2-3	TRBD2	TGTGCCATCAGTACTAGCGGGAGCACAGATACGCAGTATTTT	CAISTSGSTDTQYF
TRBV28	.	TRBJ1-1	.	TGTGCCAGCCCGGGGGGCGTGGGCGACACTGAAGCTTTCTTT	CASPGGVGDTEAFF
TRBV2	once	TRBJ1-1	.	TGTGCCAGCTCCCCAGCCCGACAGGCAACTGAAGCTTTCTTT	CASSPARQATEAFF
TRBV2	few	TRBJ2-3	TRBD2	TGTGCCAGCAGTCGGGGACTAGCGGGCACAGATACGCAGTATTTT	CASSRGLAGTDTQYF
TRBV7-2	once	TRBJ2-3	.	TGTGCCAGCAGCTTAAATGGGAGAGGTACGCAGTATTTT	CASSLNGRGTQYF
TRBV2	.	TRBJ1-1	.	TGTGCCAGCAGTGGCGACATGAACACTGAAGCTTTCTTT	CASSGDMNTEAFF
TRBV14	.	TRBJ2-7	.	TGTGCCAGCAGCCAAGTCTCCGAGCAGTACTTC	CASSQVSEQYF
TRBV4-1	.	TRBJ2-1	TRBD1	TGCGCCAGCAGCCTGGGACAGTCTTACAATGAGCAGTTCTTC	CASSLGQSYNEQFF
TRBV6-2/TRBV6-3	.	TRBJ1-3	TRBD1	TGTGCCAGCAGTCGGACAGGGGCTGGAAACACCATATATTTT	CASSRTGAGNTIYF
TRBV5-1	.	TRBJ2-3	TRBD2	TGCGCCAGCAGCTCGGGACTAGCGGGGAAAGATACGCAGTATTTT	CASSSGLAGKDTQYF
TRBV27	.	TRBJ1-2	.	TGTGCCAGCAGTTTTGGGTTAGGAGATGGCTACACCTTC	CASSFGLGDGYTF
TRBV29-1	.	TRBJ1-2	TRBD1	TGCAGCGTTGATAGCACAGGGGATCACTATGGCTACACCTTC	CSVDSTGDHYGYTF
TRBV28	.	TRBJ1-3	TRBD1	TGTGCCAGCAGGTCCCAGGGGGCGGCGGGAAACACCATATATTTT	CASRSQGAAGNTIYF
TRBV28	.	TRBJ1-3	.	TGTGCCAGCAGTCGGACACCTAGCTCTGGAAACACCATATATTTT	CASSRTPSSGNTIYF
TRBV4-1	.	TRBJ1-4	.	TGCGCCAGCAGCCCCCACGGCAGGGGAGAGCCAACTAATGAAAAACTGTTTTTT	CASSPHGRGEPTNEKLFF
TRBV7-2	.	TRBJ2-1	TRBD2	TGTGCCAGCAGCCCTCCGGGACTAGCCTCCAATGAGCAGTTCTTC	CASSPPGLASNEQFF
TRBV4-1	.	TRBJ1-2	.	TGCGCCAGCAGCCAAGGTCTGGCAGGGGTAGGCTATGGCTACACCTTC	CASSQGLAGVGYGYTF
TRBV4-3	.	TRBJ2-1	.	TGCGCCAGCAGAGGGGGAGTAGACAATGAGCAGTTCTTC	CASRGGVDNEQFF
TRBV19	.	TRBJ1-5	TRBD1	TGTGCCAGTAGGTTAGACAGGGTGGGTCGCAATCAGCCCCAGCATTTT	CASRLDRVGRNQPQHF
TRBV27	.	TRBJ2-3	.	TGTGCCAGCAGTTTTACTTATACAGATACGCAGTATTTT	CASSFTYTDTQYF
TRBV11-2	.	TRBJ2-5	.	TGTGCCAGCAGCGGTGTCCGGGGGTCCACCCAGTACTTC	CASSGVRGSTQYF
TRBV5-6	.	TRBJ2-3	TRBD1	TGTGCCAGCAGCTTAAATCGACAGGGTCTCACAGATACGCAGTATTTT	CASSLNRQGLTDTQYF
TRBV30	.	TRBJ1-1	.	TGTGCCTGGAGTGGGGGCCGTATCACTGAAGCTTTCTTT	CAWSGGRITEAFF
TRBV5-1	.	TRBJ2-3	.	TGCGCCAGCAGCTCCCAGGACTTGGTCACAGATACGCAGTATTTT	CASSSQDLVTDTQYF
TRBV2	once	TRBJ2-7	.	TGTGCCAGCATAAGAGAGACGGGCTACGAGCAGTACTTC	CASIRETGYEQYF
TRBV5-5	.	TRBJ1-2	.	TGTGCCAGCAGCTTGGGGCAGGGGCCTTATGGCTACACCTTC	CASSLGQGPYGYTF
TRBV7-2	.	TRBJ1-2	TRBD1	TGTGCCAGCAGCTTAGTATTCGGGACAGTGTATGGCTACACCTTC	CASSLVFGTVYGYTF
TRBV5-6	once	TRBJ2-5	.	TGTGCCAGCACCCGGACAGACCAAGAGACCCAGTACTTC	CASTRTDQETQYF
TRBV11-3	.	TRBJ2-2	.	TGTGCCAGCAGCGCTGGACAGTACGGGGAGCTGTTTTTT	CASSAGQYGELFF